This TCR beta chain was recovered during a study of blood T cell repertoires in COVID-19. Overall study context: There were acute and convalescent COVID-19 samples, and they came from the United States, Italy and Spain. T cells, B-cell-depleted T cells, or PBMCs supplied cDNA or gDNA.

In germline, CDR1 is MNHEY, CDR2 SVGAGI. Trimming shortened V by 0 bases and J by 1 base, and 6 bases separated the two germline ends. The CDR3 extends over 14 amino acids. The protocol was immunoSEQ multiplex PCR, while the TCRdb copy is restricted to in-frame clones and leaves out a portion. The repertoire holds 75,000 to 80,000 clones, with 91% as singletons. Sequences were obtained from peripheral blood. V gene TRBV6-5 combines with J gene TRBJ1-1; D is undetermined. The origin of this receptor is a human donor in a cohort sampled during active COVID-19. CDR3 sequence: CASSYSYRNTEAFF. The CDR3 nucleotides read TGTGCCAGCAGTTACTCGTATCGGAACACTGAAGCTTTCTTT.